The 29 T cell receptor beta chains below come from one sample, sequenced in a study of CD8 T cells in ankylosing spondylitis. TCRdb used MiXCR to reprocess the 5' RACE reads, holding one entry per CDR3 protein. The sample has under 200,000 distinct CDR3 sequences, around a tenth seen once. The specimen was blood, either unsorted or a sorted T cell fraction (not recorded which). These receptors originate from a male donor with ankylosing spondylitis or in good health (not recorded which).

The chain has TRBV10-3 and TRBJ2-3; D remains unclear. This CDR3 has 14 amino acids. Trimming shortened V by 4 bases and J by 0 bases, and 8 bases separated the two germline ends. Germline-derived CDR1 and CDR2 are ENHRY and SYGVKD. The chain's CDR3 is CAISADPSTDTQYF. CDR3 sequence (DNA): TGTGCCATCAGTGCTGACCCTAGCACAGATACGCAGTATTTT.

The chain combines TRBV20-1 with TRBJ2-3; no clear D. CDR1 DFQATT and CDR2 SNEGSKA come from the germline V gene (reference sequence). V was trimmed by 3 bases and J by 3 bases, leaving 19 bases between them. The CDR3 extends over 16 amino acids. CDR3 in amino acids: CSASLGRSKVTDTQYF. Here the CDR3 DNA reads TGCAGTGCTAGTCTAGGGCGCTCCAAAGTGACAGATACGCAGTATTTT.

This clonotype has ten or more counts. The CDR3 loop reads CASSSGTGDSSYNEQFF. CDR3 coding DNA: TGCGCCAGCAGCTCAGGGACAGGGGATAGCTCCTACAATGAGCAGTTCTTC. The chain joins TRBV5-1 to TRBJ2-1; 10 positions match TRBD1. The V gene's germline CDR1 is SGHRS and CDR2 YFSETQ. The CDR3 spans 17 residues. Germline trimming cut 3 bases from V and 0 bases from J; bases unmatched to any gene: 6.

This clonotype was found a few times. The chain links TRBV5-1 to TRBJ2-7, with D possibly being TRBD1 or TRBD2 (5 bases each). CDR1 and CDR2 from the germline V gene are SGHRS and YFSETQ. V gave up 1 base and J gave up 0 bases, with 8 bases separating them. CDR3 length equals 14 residues. The CDR3 loop is CASSLWGSSYEQYF. In DNA form, the CDR3 reads TGCGCCAGCAGCTTGTGGGGGTCCTCCTACGAGCAGTACTTC.

The sample holds many counts of this clonotype. The chain joins TRBV27 to TRBJ2-1, with a tentative D call TRBD1 (5 bases). Trimming took 3 bases from V and 4 from J, leaving 10 bases between them. Germline V CDR1 and CDR2: MNHEY, SMNVEV (reference sequence). The CDR3 has 14 residues. The CDR3 nucleotides are TGTGCCAGCAGTTTTGCGACAGCTTACAATGAGCAGTTCTTC. Translated, it gives CASSFATAYNEQFF.

This chain joins TRBV25-1 and TRBJ2-1; D assignment may be TRBD1 or TRBD2 (5 bases each). There are 14 residues in the CDR3. CDR1 is MGHDK, CDR2 SYGVNS, per germline. V lost 6 bases, J lost 9 bases, and 18 bases lay in between. The CDR3 bases are TGTGCCAGCAGAGGGGAGAGAGAGTTTAGTGAGCAGTTCTTC. Translating it yields CASRGEREFSEQFF.

The chain employs TRBV6-1 and TRBJ1-5, with D tentatively TRBD1 (6 bases). This CDR3 is built from 14 residues. The V and J ends lost 3 bases and 6 bases respectively, with 12 bases between them. Germline V gene data show CDR1 as MNHNS and CDR2 as SASEGT. The CDR3 is CASSDLQGGQPQHF. DNA of the CDR3: TGTGCCAGCAGTGACTTACAGGGAGGTCAGCCCCAGCATTTT.

This clonotype was seen more than once but under ten times. The chain recombines TRBV7-2 with TRBJ1-3; TRBD1 is a possible D gene (6 bases). CDR3 length equals 14 residues. The germline V gene has CDR1 SGHTA and CDR2 FQGNSA. V lost 5 bases and J lost 0, with 8 bases in between. Here the CDR3 DNA reads TGTGCCAGCAGCACGGACAGCTCTGGAAACACCATATATTTT. Its translation is CASSTDSSGNTIYF.

This clonotype was counted many times. V usage is TRBV24-1 and J usage is TRBJ2-3; no clear D gene. The length of the CDR3 is 14 residues. V lost 3 bases and J lost 4, with 10 bases in between. The germline gives CDR1 KGHDR, CDR2 SFDVKD. CDR3 sequence reads: CATSDGPLPDTQYF. The CDR3 DNA sequence: TGTGCCACCAGTGATGGGCCACTCCCAGATACGCAGTATTTT.

This clonotype was recorded at least ten times. The CDR3 DNA reads TGTGCCAGCAGTTACCGGTCGCTCAACAATGAGCAGTTCTTC. It specifies CASSYRSLNNEQFF. The chain links TRBV6-5 to TRBJ2-1; no reliable D call. The V gene lost 2 bases and the J gene lost 5 bases, with 10 bases spanning the gap. Germline V CDR1 and CDR2: MNHEY, SVGAGI. This CDR3 region has 14 residues.

This clonotype was found once. The chain uses TRBV28 and TRBJ1-5; tentatively, D is TRBD1 (5 bases). The germline V gene encodes CDR1 MDHEN and CDR2 SYDVKM. V was shortened by 6 bases and J by 3 bases, with 15 bases between the two germline ends. The CDR3 extends over 15 amino acids. The CDR3 DNA sequence: TGTGCCAGCAGCCCTACGGGGGTGTTCAATCAGCCCCAGCATTTT. As protein: CASSPTGVFNQPQHF.

This clonotype was counted at least ten times. CDR3 sequence: CARNPYNEQFF. The CDR3 nucleotides read TGTGCCAGAAACCCCTACAATGAGCAGTTCTTC. J is TRBJ2-1 and V is TRBV21-1. TRBV21-1 is assigned pseudogene status. The CDR3 has 11 residues.

At least ten counts were recorded for this clonotype. The chain joins TRBV20-1 to TRBJ2-5; 7 bases agree with TRBD1. The CDR3 consists of 13 residues. Germline CDR1 and CDR2: DFQATT and SNEGSKA (reference sequence). Trimming took 6 bases from V and 2 from J; bases not matched to a gene: 6. The CDR3 DNA reads as TGCAGTGCCATCGGGACAGTTCAAGAGACCCAGTACTTC. It yields the protein CSAIGTVQETQYF.

This clonotype was seen ten or more times. A read error may account for a junction end that differs from germline. The V gene is TRBV6-1, the J gene TRBJ1-2; 9 positions agree with TRBD1. The germline V gene encodes CDR1 MNHNS and CDR2 SASEGT. CDR3 size: 13 residues. The CDR3 sequence is CASSPGGTGRTNF. CDR3 DNA sequence: TGTGCCAGCAGTCCCGGAGGGACAGGGCGGACGAACTTC.

This clonotype was seen many times. V usage is TRBV24-1 and J usage is TRBJ2-3, with 11 bases identical to TRBD2. Germline loops: CDR1 KGHDR, CDR2 SFDVKD. This CDR3 has 16 residues. V lost 10 bases to trimming and J lost 2 bases; unmatched junction nucleotides: 10. The CDR3 region has the DNA TGTGCCACTCAACTAGCGGGGGAGCCCTTCACAGATACGCAGTATTTT. This sequence encodes CATQLAGEPFTDTQYF.

This clonotype was seen at least ten times. The chain joins TRBV29-1 to TRBJ1-4; D is ambiguous. This CDR3 has 16 amino acids. V dropped 4 bases and J dropped 8 bases, with 23 bases sitting between them. In germline, CDR1 is SQVTM, CDR2 ANQGSEA. The CDR3 DNA is TGCAGCGTTGTCCCAGCTGACCTGGGATTCGCCGAAAAACTGTTTTTT. This sequence encodes CSVVPADLGFAEKLFF.

This clonotype was counted at least ten times. Germline is not matched at one junction end, which may reflect a read error. The chain joins TRBV27 to TRBJ2-7; 7 bases agree with TRBD2. Germline assignment: CDR1 MNHEY and CDR2 SMNVEV (reference sequence). The CDR3 loop spans 13 amino acids. The CDR3 sequence: CASSFSEAGVRNF. The CDR3 DNA reads TGTGCCAGCAGTTTCTCAGAGGCGGGAGTTCGGAACTTC.

The chain couples TRBV4-2 to TRBJ2-3, with a weak D call TRBD2 (5 bases). This CDR3 is 14 amino acids long. V was pared by 4 bases and J by 6 bases, with 14 bases between. Germline V gene lookup returns CDR1 LGHNA and CDR2 YNFKEQ. The CDR3 loop is CASSLIANGDTQYF. CDR3 in DNA: TGTGCCAGCAGCCTCATAGCGAACGGGGATACGCAGTATTTT.

This clonotype was detected many times. V gene TRBV6-5 combines with J gene TRBJ1-1, with a tentative D call TRBD1 (6 bases). Germline V CDR1 and CDR2: MNHEY, SVGAGI. CDR3 size: 12 residues. V shed 6 bases and J shed 8 bases, with 13 bases lying between them. In DNA, the CDR3 is TGTGCCAGCAGCCGACCCACAGGGGAAGCTTTCTTT. Protein: CASSRPTGEAFF.

V gene TRBV7-9 combines with J gene TRBJ1-1; perhaps TRBD1 as D (6 bases). V shed 5 bases and J shed 1 base, with 14 bases lying between them. The CDR3 loop spans 15 amino acids. Germline CDR1 SEHNR, CDR2 FQNEAQ (reference sequence). The chain's CDR3 is CASSPKGTTNTEAFF. CDR3 nucleotides: TGTGCCAGCAGCCCGAAAGGGACAACGAACACTGAAGCTTTCTTT.

This clonotype was detected ten times or more. The genes are TRBV29-1 and TRBJ2-7; D remains ambiguous. V lost 4 bases to trimming and J lost 4 bases, with 5 bases between them. The CDR3 runs 10 residues. Per the germline V gene, CDR1 is SQVTM and CDR2 is ANQGSEA. The CDR3 region is CSVVAYEQYF. Written as DNA, the CDR3 is TGCAGCGTTGTGGCGTACGAGCAGTACTTC.

V gene TRBV3-1 combines with J gene TRBJ2-7; D is perhaps TRBD1 or TRBD2 (6 bases each). The length of the CDR3 is 13 residues. Trimming stripped 2 bases from V and 4 bases from J, with 9 bases between. Looked up from germline, CDR1 is LGHDT and CDR2 is YNNKEL (reference sequence). The CDR3 protein is CASSQRGRYEQYF. As DNA, the CDR3 is TGTGCCAGCAGCCAAAGGGGGAGGTACGAGCAGTACTTC.

This clonotype was recorded many times. The CDR3 DNA sequence: TGTGCCAGCAGCTTAGCAATGAGCCCTACCCGGGAGCTGTTTTTT. It yields the protein CASSLAMSPTRELFF. V is TRBV7-2 and J is TRBJ2-2, with unresolved D. The CDR3 has 15 residues. V shed 0 bases and J shed 9 bases, with 14 bases lying between them. Germline values: CDR1 SGHTA, CDR2 FQGNSA.

At least ten counts were recorded for this clonotype. The chain links TRBV2 to TRBJ2-1; 7 nucleotides align to TRBD2. Germline CDR1 is SNHLY and CDR2 is FYNNEI. The V gene end was trimmed by 9 bases and the J gene end by 8 bases; junction bases not matched to a gene: 10. The CDR3 spans 13 residues. The CDR3 loop reads CASVRETLDEQFF. Written as DNA, the CDR3 is TGTGCCAGTGTGCGGGAGACCCTGGATGAGCAGTTCTTC.

There are many counts of this clonotype. This chain links TRBV4-1 with TRBJ2-2, with 7 bases lining up with TRBD2. J was trimmed by 6 bases and V by 6 bases; bases with no gene match: 7. The CDR3 covers 14 residues. Germline lookup yields CDR1 MGHRA and CDR2 YSYEKL. In nucleotides, the CDR3 is TGCGCCAGCAGGGGGGGGTTAGCAGCCGGGGAGCTGTTTTTT. This gives the protein CASRGGLAAGELFF.

J is TRBJ2-7 and V is TRBV27, with D possibly matching TRBD2 (6 bases). Germline assignment: CDR1 MNHEY and CDR2 SMNVEV (reference sequence). CDR3 length: 13 residues. The germline V and J ends were trimmed by 5 bases and 1 base, with 9 bases remaining between them. CDR3 in DNA: TGTGCCAGCAGTACGGGACTTTCCTACGAGCAGTACTTC. Protein: CASSTGLSYEQYF.

The rearrangement links TRBV24-1 to TRBJ2-3; no clear D gene. The V gene's germline CDR1 is KGHDR and CDR2 SFDVKD. Trimming left V 2 bases short and J 0 bases short, with 11 bases between. This CDR3 contains 16 residues. Here the CDR3 reads CATSDSRFASTDTQYF. In DNA, the CDR3 is TGTGCCACCAGTGATTCCAGGTTCGCTAGCACAGATACGCAGTATTTT.

This clonotype has a count of ten or more. The rearrangement links TRBV29-1 to TRBJ2-1; TRBD1 matches at 8 bases. The CDR3 is made up of 14 amino acids. V was pared by 3 bases and J by 2 bases, with 3 bases of the junction left unmatched. Germline CDR1 reads SQVTM; CDR2 reads ANQGSEA. The CDR3 loop reads CSVDPGGTYNEQFF. CDR3 bases: TGCAGCGTTGACCCAGGGGGCACCTACAATGAGCAGTTCTTC.

In its sample, this clonotype was seen many times. The rearrangement links TRBV12-3 or TRBV12-4 to TRBJ1-4; 8 bases match TRBD1. This CDR3 has 15 amino acids. J lost 4 bases, V lost 6 bases, and 7 bases had no gene match. CDR3 protein: CASRSTGAINEKLFF. The CDR3 coding sequence is TGTGCCAGCAGGTCGACAGGGGCCATTAATGAAAAACTGTTTTTT.